This T cell receptor beta chain comes out of a study of blood T cells in healthy people across ages. The germline V and J ends were trimmed by 5 bases and 3 bases, with 21 bases remaining between them. This CDR3 comprises 16 residues. The germline gives CDR1 SGHRS, CDR2 YFSETQ. A sample-barcoded 5' primer and a J-beta primer mix were used in a second PCR of about 7 to 12 cycles. Each CDR3 protein gets one entry after TCRdb re-called the 5' RACE reads with MiXCR. The table has almost 1 million distinct CDR3 sequences, about 51% seen once. This TCR was sampled from a woman in her fifties or sixties in good health. The specimen was blood. The V call is TRBV5-1, the J call TRBJ2-7, with D tentatively TRBD2 (5 bases). CDR3 amino acids: CASRPSGKMGIYEQYF. CDR3 bases: TGCGCCAGCAGGCCCTCGGGGAAGATGGGAATCTACGAGCAGTACTTC.